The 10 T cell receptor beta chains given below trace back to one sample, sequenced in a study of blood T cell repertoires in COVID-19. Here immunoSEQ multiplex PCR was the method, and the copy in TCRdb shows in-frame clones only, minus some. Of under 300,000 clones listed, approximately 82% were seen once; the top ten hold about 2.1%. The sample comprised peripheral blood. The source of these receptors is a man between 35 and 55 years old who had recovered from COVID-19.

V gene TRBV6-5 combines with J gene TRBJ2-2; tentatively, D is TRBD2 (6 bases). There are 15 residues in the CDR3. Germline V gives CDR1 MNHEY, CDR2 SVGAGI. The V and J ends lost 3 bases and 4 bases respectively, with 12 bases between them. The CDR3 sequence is CASSYRPRGTGELFF. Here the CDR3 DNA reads TGTGCCAGCAGTTATCGCCCGCGGGGCACCGGGGAGCTGTTTTTT.

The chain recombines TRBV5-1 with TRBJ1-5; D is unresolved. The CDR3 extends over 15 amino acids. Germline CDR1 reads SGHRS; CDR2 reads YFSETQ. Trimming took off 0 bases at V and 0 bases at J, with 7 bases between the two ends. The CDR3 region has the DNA TGCGCCAGCAGCTTGGCGGGGTATAGCAATCAGCCCCAGCATTTT. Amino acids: CASSLAGYSNQPQHF.

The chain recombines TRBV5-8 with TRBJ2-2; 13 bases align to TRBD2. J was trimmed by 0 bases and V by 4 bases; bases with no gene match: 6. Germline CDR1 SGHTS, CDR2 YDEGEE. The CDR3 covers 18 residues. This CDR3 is CASSPGLAGTPNTGELFF. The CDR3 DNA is TGTGCCAGCAGCCCGGGACTAGCGGGAACACCGAACACCGGGGAGCTGTTTTTT.

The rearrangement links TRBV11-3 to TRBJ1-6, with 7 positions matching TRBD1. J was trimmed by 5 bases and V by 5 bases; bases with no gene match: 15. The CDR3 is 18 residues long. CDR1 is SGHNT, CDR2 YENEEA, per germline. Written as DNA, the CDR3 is TGTGCCAGCAGCGCCCGACAGGGAGGCCTCCCTAATAATTCACCCCTCCACTTT. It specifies CASSARQGGLPNNSPLHF. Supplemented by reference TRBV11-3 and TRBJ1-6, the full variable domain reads EAGVVQSPRYKIIEKKQPVAFWCNPISGHNTLYWYLQNLGQGPELLIRYENEEAVDDSQLPKDRFSAERLKGVDSTLKIQPAELGDSAVYLCASSARQGGLPNNSPLHFGNGTRLTVT.

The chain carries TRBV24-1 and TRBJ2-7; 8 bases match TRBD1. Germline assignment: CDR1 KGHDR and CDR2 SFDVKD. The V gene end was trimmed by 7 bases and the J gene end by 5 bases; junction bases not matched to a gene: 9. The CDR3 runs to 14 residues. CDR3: CATRLDRVPNEQYF. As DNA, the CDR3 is TGTGCCACCAGGTTGGACAGGGTCCCCAACGAGCAGTACTTC.

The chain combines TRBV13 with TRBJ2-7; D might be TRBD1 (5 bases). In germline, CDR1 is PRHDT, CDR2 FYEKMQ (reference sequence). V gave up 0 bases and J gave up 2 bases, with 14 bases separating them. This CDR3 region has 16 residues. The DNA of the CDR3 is TGTGCCAGCAGCTTAGGGGGGCCGGGCCAACCCTACGAGCAGTACTTC. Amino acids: CASSLGGPGQPYEQYF.

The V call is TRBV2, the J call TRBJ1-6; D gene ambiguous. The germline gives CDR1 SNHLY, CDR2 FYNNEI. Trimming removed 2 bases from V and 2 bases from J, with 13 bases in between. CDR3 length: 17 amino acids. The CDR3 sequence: CASSERVGVTYNSPLHF. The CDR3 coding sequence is TGTGCCAGCAGTGAAAGGGTGGGAGTGACCTATAATTCACCCCTCCACTTT.

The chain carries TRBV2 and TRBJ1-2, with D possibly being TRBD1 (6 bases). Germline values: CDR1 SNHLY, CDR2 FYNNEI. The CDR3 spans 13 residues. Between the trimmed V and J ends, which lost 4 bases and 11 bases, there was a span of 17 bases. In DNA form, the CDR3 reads TGTGCCAGCAGTGTCGGTCCGGCAGGGGAGTACACCTTC. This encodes CASSVGPAGEYTF.

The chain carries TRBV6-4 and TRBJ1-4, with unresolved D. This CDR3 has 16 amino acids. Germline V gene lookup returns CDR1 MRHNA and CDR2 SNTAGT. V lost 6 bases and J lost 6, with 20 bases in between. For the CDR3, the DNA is TGTGCCAGCAGCGCGCGCTTCGATCAAGGAGATGAAAAACTGTTTTTT. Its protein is CASSARFDQGDEKLFF.

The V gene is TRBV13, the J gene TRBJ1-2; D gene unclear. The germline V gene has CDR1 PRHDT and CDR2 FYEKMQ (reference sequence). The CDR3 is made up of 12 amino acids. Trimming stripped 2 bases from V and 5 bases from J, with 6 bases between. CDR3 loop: CASSLKHYGYTF. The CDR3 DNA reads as TGTGCCAGCAGCTTAAAACATTATGGCTACACCTTC.